This TCR beta chain was recovered during a study of sequential checkpoint blockade in melanoma. At the level of the study: Arm A got nivolumab then ipilimumab; arm B the reverse, 1:1. Each arm's sequence ended with maintenance nivolumab.

Treatment noted: randomized to nivolumab then ipilimumab (arm A) or the reverse (arm B). No patient had prior DNA-damaging chemotherapy. Assay: immunoSEQ multiplex PCR; the TCRdb copy retains only in-frame clones and omits some. Of 32,000 or so clones in the sample, around 82% were seen once. Trimming removed 0 bases from V and 0 bases from J, with 8 bases in between. CDR1 is WSHSY and CDR2 is SAAADI in the germline V gene. There are 15 residues in the CDR3. Specimen: CD8+ T cells sorted from blood (inferred from file names), collected from a patient given nivolumab and ipilimumab in sequence. The rearrangement uses TRBV10-2 and TRBJ2-5; D is perhaps TRBD1 (5 bases). This TCR was recovered from a human donor with melanoma. For the CDR3, the DNA is TGCGCCAGCAGTGAGTCCCCCAGGGACCAAGAGACCCAGTACTTC. It is translated as CASSESPRDQETQYF.